These 14 T cell receptor beta chains originate from one sample sequenced in a study of shared clonotypes between healthy human individuals. Profiled with immunoSEQ multiplex PCR; TCRdb holds only in-frame clones, not every one. Of under 850,000 clones in the sample, about 92% are singletons; the top ten hold nearly 25%. CD8 cells classed as naive were CD45RO-negative and positively selected for CCR7, excluding terminally differentiated effector memory CD45RA+ cells. Material for sequencing was naive CD8+ T cells sorted from blood. The receptors were sampled from a man aged 25 to 40 in good health.

About this clone: Other nucleotide sequences in the sample specify the same CDR3. The V and J genes are TRBV4-2 and TRBJ2-7; D ambiguous. The CDR3 runs 12 residues. The germline V gene encodes CDR1 LGHNA and CDR2 YNFKEQ. V was clipped by 3 bases and J by 4 bases, with 7 bases between them. CDR3 protein: CASSQGSYEQYF. The CDR3 DNA is TGTGCCAGCAGCCAGGGGTCGTACGAGCAGTACTTC.

The V gene is TRBV5-1, the J gene TRBJ2-7; 8 nucleotides line up with TRBD1. The J segment lost 4 bases and the V segment lost 0 bases, leaving 3 bases of the junction unmatched. The CDR3 has 14 residues. Per germline, CDR1 SGHRS and CDR2 YFSETQ. CDR3 amino acids: CASSLAGGEYEQYF. The CDR3 coding sequence is TGCGCCAGCAGCTTGGCAGGGGGCGAGTACGAGCAGTACTTC.

The CDR3 loop reads CASSIGGGQQLMGAKNIQYF. In DNA form, the CDR3 reads TGTGCCAGTAGTATAGGAGGGGGACAGCAACTTATGGGAGCCAAAAACATTCAGTACTTC. This chain uses TRBV19 with TRBJ2-4; 7 bases align to TRBD1. CDR3 length equals 20 residues. V lost 1 base and J lost 0; bases outside the gene matches: 15. The germline V gene has CDR1 LNHDA and CDR2 SQIVND (reference sequence).

The genes are TRBV9 and TRBJ2-7, with a tentative D call TRBD2 (6 bases). From germline, CDR1 is SGDLS and CDR2 YYNGEE. Trimming took 3 bases from V and 2 from J, leaving 12 bases between them. CDR3 size: 14 residues. The DNA of the CDR3 is TGTGCCAGCAGCGCCCGGGGCGGGACCTACGAGCAGTACTTC. This sequence encodes CASSARGGTYEQYF. Full variable domain (missing parts from reference TRBV9 and TRBJ2-7): DSGVTQTPKHLITATGQRVTLRCSPRSGDLSVYWYQQSLDQGLQFLIQYYNGEERAKGNILERFSAQQFPDLHSELNLSSLELGDSALYFCASSARGGTYEQYFGPGTRLTVT.

The chain is built from TRBV7-9 and TRBJ2-7; the match to TRBD1 covers 9 bases. This CDR3 is built from 15 residues. The V and J ends lost 0 bases and 6 bases, in that order; junction bases with no gene match: 6. Germline V gene data show CDR1 as SEHNR and CDR2 as FQNEAQ (reference sequence). The CDR3 DNA reads as TGTGCCAGCAGCTTAGCCCGGGACAGGGATCTCGAGCAGTACTTC. This gives the protein CASSLARDRDLEQYF.

The genes are TRBV29-1 and TRBJ2-7, with TRBD1 identical over 7 bases. V lost 0 bases to trimming and J lost 3 bases; unmatched junction nucleotides: 8. The CDR3 covers 15 residues. The germline V gene encodes CDR1 SQVTM and CDR2 ANQGSEA. The CDR3 region has the DNA TGCAGCGTTGAAGAATCGGGACAGCAAGGCTACGAGCAGTACTTC. Its protein is CSVEESGQQGYEQYF.

The chain links TRBV27 to TRBJ2-1; D is perhaps TRBD2 (7 bases). This CDR3 is built from 14 residues. V gave up 3 bases and J gave up 6 bases, with 12 bases separating them. From germline, CDR1 is MNHEY and CDR2 SMNVEV (reference sequence). CDR3 loop: CASSFGGRVNEQFF. Written as DNA, the CDR3 is TGTGCCAGCAGTTTCGGGGGGCGCGTCAATGAGCAGTTCTTC.

V is TRBV7-9 and J is TRBJ2-3; D may be TRBD1 or TRBD2 (5 bases each). This CDR3 is 16 amino acids long. CDR1 SEHNR and CDR2 FQNEAQ come from the germline V gene (reference sequence). V lost 5 bases and J lost 0, with 15 bases in between. CDR3 in DNA: TGTGCCAGCAGCCCCTATGGGGGATCTAGCACAGATACGCAGTATTTT. Translation: CASSPYGGSSTDTQYF.

The rearrangement uses TRBV7-7 and TRBJ2-5; perhaps TRBD2 as D (6 bases). This CDR3 comprises 15 residues. V lost 6 bases to trimming and J lost 5 bases, with 19 bases between them. Germline V gene lookup returns CDR1 SSHAT and CDR2 FNYEAQ (reference sequence). CDR3 sequence reads: CASSRSYGSGETQYF. The CDR3, as DNA: TGTGCCAGCAGTCGATCCTACGGGAGCGGTGAGACCCAGTACTTC.

V and J are TRBV7-9 and TRBJ2-1, with 13 bases aligning to TRBD2. The germline gives CDR1 SEHNR, CDR2 FQNEAQ (reference sequence). CDR3 size: 15 residues. The ends lost 5 bases at V and 5 bases at J; junction bases unmatched: 3. In DNA form, the CDR3 reads TGTGCCAGCAGCGTACTAGCGGGAGGGAACAATGAGCAGTTCTTC. Its protein is CASSVLAGGNNEQFF.

The rearrangement uses TRBV7-9 and TRBJ2-1; a weak D match, TRBD2 (6 bases). The length of the CDR3 is 16 residues. From germline, CDR1 is SEHNR and CDR2 FQNEAQ (reference sequence). V was shortened by 5 bases and J by 2 bases, with 16 bases between the two germline ends. The chain's CDR3 is CASSGRGLPTYNEQFF. The CDR3 bases are TGTGCCAGCAGCGGGCGCGGACTACCCACCTACAATGAGCAGTTCTTC.

Remarks on this clone: The sample holds other DNA sequences that translate to the same CDR3. The chain recombines TRBV6-5 with TRBJ2-7; no clear D gene. Germline CDR1 is MNHEY and CDR2 is SVGAGI. The CDR3 contains 13 residues. V was cut by 2 bases and J by 4 bases, with 9 bases left in between. CDR3 residues: CASSYKQEYEQYF. CDR3 DNA sequence: TGTGCCAGCAGTTACAAACAAGAATACGAGCAGTACTTC.

J is TRBJ1-5 and V is TRBV6-6; possible D gene TRBD1, 6 bases. V was pared by 7 bases and J by 2 bases, with 15 bases between. The CDR3 sequence is 15 residues long. CDR1 is MNHNY, CDR2 SVGAGI, per germline (reference sequence). CDR3 in amino acids: CASKNVGGGNQPQHF. The CDR3 DNA sequence: TGTGCCAGCAAAAACGTGGGGGGCGGCAATCAGCCCCAGCATTTT.

In DNA form, the CDR3 reads TGTGCCAGCAGTGACGCGGTGGGGGGCTACGAGCAGTACTTC. This codes for CASSDAVGGYEQYF. V is TRBV6-1 and J is TRBJ2-7; a possible D gene is TRBD2 (6 bases). Germline CDR1 and CDR2: MNHNS and SASEGT. Deletions cut 3 bases from V and 3 bases from J, with 12 bases between. The CDR3 has 14 residues.